The rows below give T cell receptor beta chains drawn from one sample of a study of cytomegalovirus exposure and HLA in healthy donors. Only in-frame clones appear in the TCRdb table, and some are missing; sequencing was by immunoSEQ multiplex PCR. Of under 85,000 clones listed, 55% to 75% are singletons. What was sequenced was PBMCs. These receptors were taken from a woman between 25 and 40 years old in good health and CMV-seronegative. CDR3s include the opening cysteine and the closing phenylalanine or tryptophan. The D gene is left open where the match is weak. Clone size appears in some rows only: once, few, many, or a class for an expanded clone.

D gene,J gene,V gene,clone size,CDR3 DNA,CDR3 protein
.,TRBJ2-1,TRBV5-4,.,TGTGCCAGCAGCTTGTCTGATGAGCAGTTCTTC,CASSLSDEQFF
.,TRBJ1-1,TRBV10-2,few,TGCGCCAGCAGTCGGCAACAGGGTTGGGCTGAAGCTTTCTTT,CASSRQQGWAEAFF
TRBD1,TRBJ2-5,TRBV7-3,.,TGTGCCAGCAGCTTGGGGACAGGGGGAGAGACCCAGTACTTC,CASSLGTGGETQYF
.,TRBJ2-7,TRBV10-3,.,TGTGCCATCAGTGATTTCGGTAAGCTCTACGAGCAGTACTTC,CAISDFGKLYEQYF
TRBD1,TRBJ2-7,TRBV6-5,.,TGTGCCAGCAGTTATGACAGGGGAGGCTACGAGCAGTACTTC,CASSYDRGGYEQYF
TRBD1,TRBJ1-4,TRBV28,.,TGTGCCAGCAGTTTCCCGGACAGGTATAATGAAAAACTGTTTTTT,CASSFPDRYNEKLFF
.,TRBJ1-1,TRBV2,.,TGTGCCAGCAGCGGACAGAGGATGAACACTGAAGCTTTCTTT,CASSGQRMNTEAFF
.,TRBJ2-1,TRBV13,few,TGTGCCAGCAGCCTACGGGTAGACTCTTACAATGAGCAGTTCTTC,CASSLRVDSYNEQFF
TRBD1,TRBJ1-2,TRBV9,.,TGTGCCAGCAGCCCCATCCAGGGGGCAGGTGGCTACACCTTC,CASSPIQGAGGYTF
.,TRBJ1-4,TRBV30,.,TGTGCCTGGACGGGGGATGCAACTAATGAAAAACTGTTTTTT,CAWTGDATNEKLFF
TRBD2,TRBJ2-7,TRBV7-2,.,TGTGCCAGCAGCTTTAAAGGACTAGTTCTCCGGGAGCAGTACTTC,CASSFKGLVLREQYF
.,TRBJ1-2,TRBV19,.,TGTGCCAGTAGTGCAGGGCAGGTCTATGGCTACACCTTC,CASSAGQVYGYTF
.,TRBJ1-1,TRBV4-1,.,TGCGCCAGCAGCAAAACAGGGCTATTTGAAGCTTTCTTT,CASSKTGLFEAFF
.,TRBJ1-2,TRBV5-6,once,TGTGCCAGCAGCTCAGGGGTTGGGTATGGCTACACCTTC,CASSSGVGYGYTF
.,TRBJ2-6,TRBV5-1,.,TGCGCCAGCAGTACCCAGAGGTCTGGGGCCAACGTCCTGACTTTC,CASSTQRSGANVLTF
TRBD1,TRBJ2-7,TRBV5-4,few,TGTGCCAGCAGCTTCAGGGACAGGGTATACGAGCAGTACTTC,CASSFRDRVYEQYF
.,TRBJ1-6,TRBV19,.,TGTGCCAGTAGTAGAGCAGGGGAAAAGTCACCCCTCCACTTT,CASSRAGEKSPLHF
TRBD1,TRBJ1-4,TRBV4-1,.,TGCGCCAGCAGCCCAGGACAGGGGGCGACTAATGAAAAACTGTTTTTT,CASSPGQGATNEKLFF
.,TRBJ2-1,TRBV7-2,few,TGTGCCAGCAGCTTAGATCCAGGGGTGGCCTACAATGAGCAGTTCTTC,CASSLDPGVAYNEQFF
TRBD1,TRBJ1-2,TRBV25-1,.,TGTGCCAGCAGTGAATATTCCCCTACAGGGGGCTATGGCTACACCTTC,CASSEYSPTGGYGYTF
.,TRBJ2-7,TRBV7-9,few,TGTGCCAGCAGCACCCGGGACACAAAAGGGGGGCAGTACTTC,CASSTRDTKGGQYF
.,TRBJ2-3,TRBV7-9,.,TGTGCCAGCAGCTTATTAGTAGCCATCACAGATACGCAGTATTTT,CASSLLVAITDTQYF
.,TRBJ2-2,TRBV29-1,few,TGCAGCGTTGTACCCGGTACCGGGGAGCTGTTTTTT,CSVVPGTGELFF
.,TRBJ1-4,TRBV30,.,TGTGCCTGGAGTCCCAATCGGGGTGAAAAACTGTTTTTT,CAWSPNRGEKLFF
TRBD1,TRBJ2-7,TRBV10-3,.,TGTGCCATCAGCCCGGGACAGGGATACTACGAGCAGTACTTC,CAISPGQGYYEQYF
TRBD1,TRBJ2-7,TRBV7-2,.,TGTGCCAGCAGCTTAGTGGGACAGGGATCCGTGGGGTTGAACGAGCAGTACTTC,CASSLVGQGSVGLNEQYF
.,TRBJ1-2,TRBV2,.,TGTGCCAGCAGTGTTGGAGGCTCCGAAGGCTACACCTTC,CASSVGGSEGYTF
TRBD1,TRBJ2-7,TRBV5-1,.,TGCGCCAGCAGCTCCCTCCCGGGACAGGGGAGCTACGAGCAGTACTTC,CASSSLPGQGSYEQYF
.,TRBJ2-4,TRBV10-1,.,TGCGCCAGCGACGGGAACATTCAGTACTTC,CASDGNIQYF
TRBD1,TRBJ1-5,TRBV27,once,TGTGCCAGCAGACCTAGACAGGGAGGTCAGCCCCAGCATTTT,CASRPRQGGQPQHF